A selection of T cell receptor beta chains follows, all from one sample in a study of blood T cell repertoires in COVID-19. Assay: immunoSEQ multiplex PCR; the TCRdb copy retains only in-frame clones and omits some. The sample consists of about 130,000 clones, around 86% of them appearing once. The sequencing input was peripheral blood. These receptors came from a human donor in a cohort sampled during active COVID-19. Each CDR3 is given with its conserved first and last residue. A D gene is named only where the DNA matches it firmly. The listing skips clone size in some rows; elsewhere it reads once, few, many or a size class.

TRBV2	-	-	TRBJ1-5	TGTGCCAGCAGTGAAGTGGGGCGGGGTCGACAGCCCCAGCATTTT	CASSEVGRGRQPQHF
TRBV2	TRBD2	-	TRBJ2-1	TGTGCCAGCAACGTGAGGGAGGGCTACAATGAGCAGTTCTTC	CASNVREGYNEQFF
TRBV19	-	-	TRBJ1-1	TGTGCCAGTAGAGTAACAAACATGAACACTGAAGCTTTCTTT	CASRVTNMNTEAFF
TRBV9	TRBD1	-	TRBJ1-3	TGTGCCAGCAGCCCCCGCACAGGGGCTGGAAACACCATATATTTT	CASSPRTGAGNTIYF
TRBV4-1	-	-	TRBJ1-4	TGCGCCAGCAGCCCACGGGACATTAGGACTCTTGATAATGAAAAACTGTTTTTT	CASSPRDIRTLDNEKLFF
TRBV15	-	-	TRBJ2-1	TGTGCCACCAGCAGAGATAGGCGGGACGCAAATGAGCAGTTCTTC	CATSRDRRDANEQFF
TRBV4-3	-	-	TRBJ2-3	TGCGCCAGCAGCCAACCAAATAGCGGTAGCACAGATACGCAGTATTTT	CASSQPNSGSTDTQYF
TRBV6-2/TRBV6-3	-	-	TRBJ2-1	TGTGCCAGCAGTTATGGGCTCGTCCGCCACAATGAGCAGTTCTTC	CASSYGLVRHNEQFF
TRBV12-5	TRBD2	-	TRBJ2-1	TGTGCTAGTGGTTTGGGCCGGACTAGCGGGAGCAATGAGCAGTTCTTC	CASGLGRTSGSNEQFF
TRBV6-5	TRBD2	-	TRBJ2-1	TGTGCCAGCAGTACTAAGCGGGAATTAACCCATGAGCAGTTCTTC	CASSTKRELTHEQFF
TRBV14	TRBD2	-	TRBJ2-7	TGTGCCAGCAGCCCGGGACTAGCGGGAGGGATCCACGAGCAGTACTTC	CASSPGLAGGIHEQYF
TRBV6-5	-	-	TRBJ2-7	TGTGCCAGCAGTTACTCGAGAAGGAGGGAGCTGAACGAGCAGTACTTC	CASSYSRRRELNEQYF
TRBV4-1	-	few	TRBJ1-5	TGCGCCAGCAGCCAAGAGAAGGGGGGCAATCAGCCCCAGCATTTT	CASSQEKGGNQPQHF
TRBV6-5	-	once	TRBJ2-7	TGTGCCAGCAGTTACTCCAGGGTCTTTTACGAGCAGTACTTC	CASSYSRVFYEQYF
TRBV28	TRBD1	-	TRBJ2-3	TGTGCCAGCAGCCCGACAGGGACGATGGGGACAGATACGCAGTATTTT	CASSPTGTMGTDTQYF
TRBV11-2	-	-	TRBJ2-2	TGTGCCAGCAGCTCACTAAGCGGGCGGAACACCGGGGAGCTGTTTTTT	CASSSLSGRNTGELFF
TRBV28	-	-	TRBJ2-4	TGTGCCAGCAGTTTAGCTGTCGGCGGCCTAGCCAAAAACATTCAGTACTTC	CASSLAVGGLAKNIQYF
TRBV12-3/TRBV12-4	-	-	TRBJ1-1	TGTGCCAGCAGTACCACAGGGAACACTGAAGCTTTCTTT	CASSTTGNTEAFF
TRBV11-1	TRBD2	once	TRBJ2-1	TGTGCCAGCAGCTACGAAGCGGGAGGGCCCAGGAATGAGCAGTTCTTC	CASSYEAGGPRNEQFF
TRBV9	-	-	TRBJ2-7	TGTGCCAGCAGCGTCGACGGGGGACTCTACGAGCAGTACTTC	CASSVDGGLYEQYF
TRBV6-6	-	-	TRBJ2-3	TGTGCCAGTCTTAGCACAGATACGCAGTATTTT	CASLSTDTQYF
TRBV11-2	TRBD1	-	TRBJ2-7	TGTGCCAGCAGCTTTACCACCCCGACAGGGAAAAAGCAGTACTTC	CASSFTTPTGKKQYF
TRBV29-1	-	-	TRBJ2-2	TGCAGCGTTGAACCCCACCTAAACACCGGGGAGCTGTTTTTT	CSVEPHLNTGELFF
TRBV5-8	TRBD2	-	TRBJ2-3	TGTGCCAGCAGCTTGGAACTAGCGGGAGATACGCAGTATTTT	CASSLELAGDTQYF
TRBV10-2	TRBD1	-	TRBJ2-1	TGCGCCAGCAGTGAGCATGGGACAGTAAACAATGAGCAGTTCTTC	CASSEHGTVNNEQFF
TRBV19	TRBD1	-	TRBJ1-1	TGTGCCAGTATAAAACCCGGGACAGGGGCTGAAGCTTTCTTT	CASIKPGTGAEAFF
TRBV7-8	TRBD1	-	TRBJ2-3	TGTGCCAGCAGCCGGCATCAGGGGGCAGATACGCAGTATTTT	CASSRHQGADTQYF
TRBV19	-	-	TRBJ1-4	TGTGCCAGTAGTAGGTCGGGGTCAGCAACTAATGAAAAACTGTTTTTT	CASSRSGSATNEKLFF
TRBV7-2	TRBD1	-	TRBJ1-4	TGTGCCAGCAGCCTACAGACAGGGGCAAATGAAAAACTGTTTTTT	CASSLQTGANEKLFF
TRBV7-7	-	-	TRBJ2-2	TGTGCTAGCAGCCCTTTGACAGGTCCCGGGGAGCTGTTTTTT	CASSPLTGPGELFF
TRBV12-3/TRBV12-4	-	-	TRBJ2-5	TGTGCCAGCAGTTACGAGTGGTGGGAGACCCAGTACTTC	CASSYEWWETQYF
TRBV7-9	-	-	TRBJ2-1	TGTGCCAGCAGCTTAGCCAGGGCGGCCAATGAGCAGTTCTTC	CASSLARAANEQFF
TRBV12-5	TRBD2	-	TRBJ2-7	TGTGCTAGTGGTTTCGGCGCGGGAGAGGTCGACGAGCAGTACTTC	CASGFGAGEVDEQYF
TRBV10-3	-	-	TRBJ2-7	TGTGCCATCAGTGAGTACGGGGGAGCGACCTACGAGCAGTACTTC	CAISEYGGATYEQYF
TRBV7-9	-	-	TRBJ1-2	TGTGCCAGCAGCGCGAACCGGGAATCCCTCTCAAATGGCTACACCTTC	CASSANRESLSNGYTF
TRBV3-1/TRBV3-2	-	-	TRBJ1-1	TGTGCCAGCAGACCGGTTCACGGAGGCCTCACTGAAGCTTTCTTT	CASRPVHGGLTEAFF
TRBV27	-	-	TRBJ1-3	TGTGCCAGCAGGCTCACAGGGAGTGGAAACACCATATATTTT	CASRLTGSGNTIYF
TRBV5-1	-	once	TRBJ2-5	TGCGCCAGCAGCTTGGGGCTAGCTGGCGAGACCCAGTACTTC	CASSLGLAGETQYF
TRBV6-5	-	-	TRBJ2-7	TGTGCCGGCCTCGGGGAAGCGGGCGAGCAGTACTTC	CAGLGEAGEQYF
TRBV5-4	TRBD1	-	TRBJ2-1	TGTGCCAGCAGCTTCTCAGGGGGAAACTACAATGAGCAGTTCTTC	CASSFSGGNYNEQFF
TRBV7-6	TRBD2	-	TRBJ2-2	TGTGCCAGCAGCCGACTAGCGGGAGGTATAGCGAACACCGGGGAGCTGTTTTTT	CASSRLAGGIANTGELFF
TRBV9	TRBD1	-	TRBJ2-2	TGTGCCAGCAGCGTCGGACAGGGATGGAACACCGGGGAGCTGTTTTTT	CASSVGQGWNTGELFF
TRBV5-1	-	-	TRBJ1-1	TGCGCCAGCAGCCAGATGAGCGGAAGCTCAGGGAGGTTGAACACTGAAGCTTTCTTT	CASSQMSGSSGRLNTEAFF
TRBV20-1	-	-	TRBJ2-7	TGCAGTGCTAGTGGGGGGCAGGGGCTTGAGCAGTACTTC	CSASGGQGLEQYF
TRBV2	TRBD1	-	TRBJ1-1	TGTGCCAGCAGTCTCCATCGACAGGGAGAAAACGCTTTCTTT	CASSLHRQGENAFF
TRBV9	TRBD2	-	TRBJ2-2	TGTGCCAGCAGCGGACCGGGACTAGCGGGAGGGCCGGCACACTCCACCGGGGAGCTGTTTTTT	CASSGPGLAGGPAHSTGELFF
TRBV28	-	once	TRBJ1-2	TGTGCCAGCAGGCAACTCGGACAGACTAACTATGGCTACACCTTC	CASRQLGQTNYGYTF
TRBV6-1	TRBD1	-	TRBJ2-5	TGTGCCAGCAGTGATATATGGGACAGGGTGCGGGAGGAGACCCAGTACTTC	CASSDIWDRVREETQYF
TRBV19	-	-	TRBJ2-3	TGTGCCAGTAGATCCTTGACAGGATACTACACAGATACGCAGTATTTT	CASRSLTGYYTDTQYF
TRBV6-5	-	-	TRBJ2-1	TGTGCCAGCAGAACCCGAAGGGCGGAGGGCAATGAGCAGTTCTTC	CASRTRRAEGNEQFF
TRBV19	TRBD2	-	TRBJ2-7	TGTGCCAGTAGTATAAGCGGGAGACTTGGGGAGCAGTACTTC	CASSISGRLGEQYF
TRBV7-8	-	-	TRBJ1-3	TGTGCCAGCAGCTTAAGTGCACAGATTGGAAACACCATATATTTT	CASSLSAQIGNTIYF
TRBV25-1	-	-	TRBJ1-5	TGTGCCAGCCGAAACCCGGCGGAGATAGATCAGCCCCAGCATTTT	CASRNPAEIDQPQHF
TRBV11-3	TRBD2	-	TRBJ2-5	TGTGCCAGCAGCTTGGGACTAGCGGGGCAAGAGACCCAGTACTTC	CASSLGLAGQETQYF
TRBV4-1	-	-	TRBJ2-1	TGCGCCAGCAGCTCCCGACAGTATCCCGACAATGAGCAGTTCTTC	CASSSRQYPDNEQFF
TRBV3-1/TRBV3-2	-	-	TRBJ1-2	TGTGCCAGCAGCCAGGAGGGGACCTATGGCTACACCTTC	CASSQEGTYGYTF
TRBV18	TRBD1	once	TRBJ1-6	TGTGCCAGCTCACCACCCGGGACAGTCAATAATTCACCCCTCCACTTT	CASSPPGTVNNSPLHF
TRBV9	-	-	TRBJ2-1	TGTGCCAGCAGCGTAGATACCAGACCGGACATAGGGTTCTTC	CASSVDTRPDIGFF